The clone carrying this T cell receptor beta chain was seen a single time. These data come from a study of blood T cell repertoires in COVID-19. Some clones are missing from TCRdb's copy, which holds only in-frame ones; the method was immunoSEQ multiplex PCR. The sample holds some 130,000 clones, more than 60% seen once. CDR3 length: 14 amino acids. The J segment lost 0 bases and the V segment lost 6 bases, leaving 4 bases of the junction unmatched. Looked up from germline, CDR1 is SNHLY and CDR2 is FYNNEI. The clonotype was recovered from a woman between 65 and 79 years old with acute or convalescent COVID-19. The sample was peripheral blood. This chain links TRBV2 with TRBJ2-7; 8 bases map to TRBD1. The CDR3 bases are TGTGCCAGCAGCGGGACAGGACTCTCCTACGAGCAGTACTTC. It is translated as CASSGTGLSYEQYF.